These 23 T cell receptor beta chains share one sample of origin, sequenced in a study of T-cell reconstitution after alpha-beta-depleted transplantation in children. Unique molecular identifiers were incorporated when the TCRbeta library was constructed. A single record per CDR3 protein comes from TCRdb applying MiXCR to the PCR reads. The table includes about 500,000 distinct CDR3 sequences, less than 35% detected once. The input for sequencing was PBMCs from the stem cell graft donor, taken from the stem cell graft. These receptor sequences come from a human donor who donated a stem cell graft to a child with aplastic anemia.

The chain is built from TRBV15 and TRBJ2-7; D call uncertain. V dropped 4 bases and J dropped 5 bases, with 18 bases sitting between them. The CDR3 is made up of 15 amino acids. CDR1 is LNHNV and CDR2 is YYDKDF in the germline V gene (reference sequence). This CDR3 reads CATSTTLYNFHEQYF. The CDR3 DNA reads as TGTGCCACCAGCACGACCCTCTATAACTTCCACGAGCAGTACTTC.

In its sample, this clonotype was seen a few times. The rearrangement joins TRBV10-3 to TRBJ1-1, with a weak D call TRBD1 (6 bases). V lost 6 bases to trimming and J lost 1 base, with 9 bases between them. Germline V gene sequence: CDR1 ENHRY, CDR2 SYGVKD. This CDR3 comprises 13 residues. The CDR3 is CAISRTENTEAFF. Here the CDR3 DNA reads TGTGCCATCAGCCGGACAGAGAACACTGAAGCTTTCTTT.

This clonotype was seen a handful of times. The chain carries TRBV27 and TRBJ2-3; TRBD1 agrees at 8 bases. CDR1 and CDR2 from the germline V gene are MNHEY and SMNVEV (reference sequence). The CDR3 runs 16 residues. J was trimmed by 0 bases and V by 0 bases; bases with no gene match: 2. The CDR3 nucleotides read TGTGCCAGCAGTTTATCCCAGGGGGCGAGCACAGATACGCAGTATTTT. Translated: CASSLSQGASTDTQYF.

The sample holds a few counts of this clonotype. The chain links TRBV21-1 to TRBJ2-7. TRBV21-1 is assigned pseudogene status. The CDR3 contains 14 residues. This CDR3 reads CASSKALLGYEQYV. The CDR3 coding sequence is TGTGCCAGCAGCAAAGCGCTTTTAGGCTACGAGCAGTACGTC.

J is TRBJ2-1 and V is TRBV7-8, with D possibly being TRBD1 (6 bases). The CDR3 has 13 residues. With 9 bases removed from V and 2 bases from J, the gap between germline ends came to 11 bases. Germline loops: CDR1 SGHVS, CDR2 FQNEAQ. The chain's CDR3 is CASSGQTYNEQFF. The DNA of the CDR3 is TGTGCCAGTTCGGGACAAACCTACAATGAGCAGTTCTTC.

Written as DNA, the CDR3 is TGTGCCAGCAGAGTCATGAACACTGAAGCTTTCTTT. Translated: CASRVMNTEAFF. The rearrangement uses TRBV28 and TRBJ1-1; D gene ambiguous. CDR3 length: 12 amino acids. Germline V gene lookup returns CDR1 MDHEN and CDR2 SYDVKM. Deletions cut 6 bases from V and 0 bases from J, with 5 bases between.

V and J are TRBV5-1 and TRBJ1-4, with 9 bases identical to TRBD1. Germline V gene data show CDR1 as SGHRS and CDR2 as YFSETQ. The length of the CDR3 is 14 residues. V lost 3 bases and J lost 7; bases outside the gene matches: 4. The CDR3 is CASSSGTGPEKLFF. The CDR3 coding sequence is TGCGCCAGCAGCTCCGGGACAGGGCCTGAAAAACTGTTTTTT.

The chain is built from TRBV29-1 and TRBJ2-7; possible D gene TRBD2, 6 bases. Germline V gene sequence: CDR1 SQVTM, CDR2 ANQGSEA. V lost 8 bases to trimming and J lost 4 bases, with 21 bases between them. This CDR3 region has 14 residues. The CDR3 loop reads CSPFPGLGFYEQYV. The CDR3 DNA sequence: TGCAGCCCCTTTCCGGGACTCGGGTTTTACGAGCAGTACGTC.

This clonotype was picked up a small number of times. The chain's CDR3 is CAISESADRNQPQHF. The DNA of the CDR3 is TGTGCCATCAGTGAGTCCGCAGACAGGAATCAGCCCCAGCATTTT. The chain carries TRBV10-3 and TRBJ1-5, with D perhaps TRBD1 (6 bases). The length of the CDR3 is 15 residues. V shed 0 bases and J shed 4 bases, with 10 bases lying between them. Germline V lookup: CDR1 ENHRY, CDR2 SYGVKD.

The rearrangement links TRBV6-1 to TRBJ2-1; possibly TRBD2 for D (7 bases). There are 16 residues in the CDR3. Germline lookup yields CDR1 MNHNS and CDR2 SASEGT. With 7 bases removed from V and 5 bases from J, the gap between germline ends came to 21 bases. The CDR3 sequence is CASTPKGGWGDNEQFF. The DNA for the CDR3 is TGTGCCAGCACTCCTAAGGGGGGGTGGGGAGACAATGAGCAGTTCTTC.

The sample holds a few counts of this clonotype. This chain uses TRBV4-3 with TRBJ2-2; 9 bases agree with TRBD2. The CDR3 covers 17 residues. J was trimmed by 6 bases and V by 0 bases; bases with no gene match: 8. Germline loops: CDR1 LGHNA, CDR2 YSLEER. This CDR3 is CASSQDRGSGRSGELFF. In nucleotides, the CDR3 is TGCGCCAGCAGCCAAGATAGGGGTAGCGGGAGATCCGGGGAGCTGTTTTTT.

The chain recombines TRBV11-3 with TRBJ2-1, with D perhaps TRBD2 (6 bases). Germline V gene data show CDR1 as SGHNT and CDR2 as YENEEA. V was trimmed by 5 bases and J by 5 bases, leaving 16 bases between them. The CDR3 spans 15 residues. This CDR3 is CASSPQTSWDNEQFF. The CDR3 nucleotides are TGTGCCAGCAGCCCTCAGACTAGTTGGGACAATGAGCAGTTCTTC.

The V and J genes are TRBV29-1 and TRBJ2-1; possible D gene TRBD2, 5 bases. From germline, CDR1 is SQVTM and CDR2 ANQGSEA. The CDR3 loop spans 15 amino acids. V was clipped by 2 bases and J by 1 base, with 12 bases between them. CDR3 coding DNA: TGCAGCGTTGAACCCGGGGTACGGTCCTACAATGAGCAGTTCTTC. Translation gives CSVEPGVRSYNEQFF.

V is TRBV20-1 and J is TRBJ2-1; D may be TRBD1 (5 bases). V was shortened by 6 bases and J by 3 bases, with 21 bases between the two germline ends. The germline CDR1 and CDR2 sequences are DFQATT and SNEGSKA (reference sequence). This CDR3 is 16 amino acids long. CDR3 region: CSATFSRALDYNEQFF. DNA for the CDR3: TGCAGTGCCACGTTTTCCAGGGCATTAGACTACAATGAGCAGTTCTTC.

This clonotype has just a few counts. This rearrangement joins TRBV6-5 to TRBJ1-2; D may be TRBD1 (6 bases). CDR1 and CDR2 (germline): MNHEY, SVGAGI. V lost 4 bases, J lost 4 bases, and 16 bases lay in between. The CDR3 consists of 15 residues. CDR3 in amino acids: CASSSPGEGFYGYTF. DNA of the CDR3: TGTGCCAGCAGTTCCCCAGGGGAGGGGTTCTATGGCTACACCTTC.

The rearrangement links TRBV6-1 to TRBJ1-1, with D unclear. The germline V gene has CDR1 MNHNS and CDR2 SASEGT. Trimming took 4 bases from V and 1 from J, leaving 19 bases between them. The CDR3 is 17 amino acids. The CDR3 coding sequence is TGTGCCAGCAGTGGTCGGGGTCGGGAGGAGGGGAACACTGAAGCTTTCTTT. It yields the protein CASSGRGREEGNTEAFF.

V usage is TRBV10-3 and J usage is TRBJ2-7; D is unresolved. The CDR3 runs to 13 residues. Germline V gene lookup returns CDR1 ENHRY and CDR2 SYGVKD. Trimming removed 2 bases from V and 0 bases from J, with 5 bases in between. The CDR3 nucleotides read TGTGCCATCAGTGAGAGTAGCTCCTACGAGCAGTACGTC. Translated, it gives CAISESSSYEQYV.

Only a few counts were recorded for this clonotype. This chain joins TRBV2 and TRBJ2-3, with D unclear. The V end was cut by 3 bases, the J end by 6 bases, with 10 bases between. CDR1 SNHLY and CDR2 FYNNEI come from the germline V gene. The CDR3 has 13 residues. For the CDR3, the DNA is TGTGCCAGCAGTGATGGGCTGAAGGATACGCAGTATTTT. This sequence encodes CASSDGLKDTQYF.

This clonotype has a handful of counts. The CDR3 bases are TGCAGTGCTAGAGATCGGGCAGTCTCTGGCTACACCTTC. Translation gives CSARDRAVSGYTF. The chain links TRBV20-1 to TRBJ1-2, with unresolved D. Germline loops: CDR1 DFQATT, CDR2 SNEGSKA (reference sequence). V lost 0 bases and J 7 bases, leaving 12 bases between the germline ends. This CDR3 region has 13 residues.

The sample holds a few counts of this clonotype. The J gene is TRBJ2-5, the V gene TRBV29-1; 9 positions match TRBD1. The CDR3 length is 13 residues. Germline V CDR1 and CDR2: SQVTM, ANQGSEA. The junction had 9 bases not matched to a gene; V was cut back by 8 bases and J by 5 bases. The CDR3 DNA reads TGCAGCACCTGGGGAGGGACAGGGGAGACCCAGTACTTC. This codes for CSTWGGTGETQYF.

This rearrangement joins TRBV10-3 to TRBJ2-7, with D uncertain. CDR1 is ENHRY, CDR2 SYGVKD, per germline. The ends were cut back, 2 bases at V and 2 bases at J, with 13 bases in the middle. The CDR3 has 15 residues. The CDR3 DNA sequence: TGTGCCATCAGTGAGGCCCCCACTCTCCCCTACGAGCAGTACTTC. Residues: CAISEAPTLPYEQYF.

The chain carries TRBV20-1 and TRBJ2-2; TRBD2 matches at 7 bases. CDR1 and CDR2 from the germline V gene are DFQATT and SNEGSKA (reference sequence). The CDR3 sequence is 12 residues long. Trimming removed 7 bases from V and 6 bases from J; junction bases left unmatched: 5. In DNA form, the CDR3 reads TGCAGTGGTGGGGGAGGGGCCGGGGAGCTGTTTTTT. Its protein is CSGGGGAGELFF.

The chain couples TRBV4-1 to TRBJ1-1; weak D call: TRBD1 (6 bases). Germline CDR1 reads MGHRA; CDR2 reads YSYEKL. V dropped 7 bases and J dropped 1 base, with 25 bases sitting between them. The CDR3 contains 18 residues. For the CDR3, the DNA is TGCGCCAGCACCACTGAGGGGCCAGGGGCATGGCCGAACACTGAAGCTTTCTTT. Protein sequence: CASTTEGPGAWPNTEAFF.